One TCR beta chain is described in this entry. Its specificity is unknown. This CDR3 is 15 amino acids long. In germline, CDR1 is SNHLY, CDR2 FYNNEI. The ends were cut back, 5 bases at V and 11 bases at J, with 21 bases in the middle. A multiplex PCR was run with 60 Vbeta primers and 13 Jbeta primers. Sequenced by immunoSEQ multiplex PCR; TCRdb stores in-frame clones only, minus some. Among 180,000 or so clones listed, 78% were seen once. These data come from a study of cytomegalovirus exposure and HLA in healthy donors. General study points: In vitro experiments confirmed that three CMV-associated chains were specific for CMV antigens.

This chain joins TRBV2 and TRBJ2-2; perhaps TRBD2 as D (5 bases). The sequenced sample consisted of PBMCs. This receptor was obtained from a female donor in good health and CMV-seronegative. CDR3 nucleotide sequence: TGTGCCAGCAGTAAGTCGTGGGCCGAAGGAGGAGAGCTGTTTTTT. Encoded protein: CASSKSWAEGGELFF.